This T cell receptor beta chain comes out of a study of T cells in Graves' hyperthyroidism and ophthalmopathy. Overall study context: Peripheral blood sampling occurred at initial diagnosis, before any treatment. Findings of the study overall: Median prediction lead before ophthalmopathy onset was six to eight months with the model.

This clonotype has at least ten counts. Its antigen is undetermined. The CDR3 is 14 amino acids. CDR1 and CDR2 (germline): SEHNR, FQNEAQ (reference sequence). The V gene lost 2 bases and the J gene lost 0 bases, with 7 bases spanning the gap. TCR beta CDR3 region amplification was performed from RNA transcripts. HTBI primers were the set used in a first-round RT-PCR of the TCR CDR3. TCRdb processed the multiplex PCR reads anew with MiXCR; each CDR3 protein has one entry. The sample lists around 690,000 distinct CDR3 sequences; roughly a sixth were seen once. With a duration under 2 months, the hyperthyroidism was newly diagnosed in patients aged 18 to 65.

The TCR comes from a middle-aged man with Graves' hyperthyroidism. The chain uses TRBV7-9 and TRBJ2-5; no firm D call. What was sequenced was blood. The DNA of the CDR3 is TGTGCCAGCAGCTTACCAGCCTACCAAGAGACCCAGTACTTC. Its protein product is CASSLPAYQETQYF. Combining the CDR3 with reference TRBV7-9 and TRBJ2-5 gives the whole variable domain DTGVSQNPRHKITKRGQNVTFRCDPISEHNRLYWYRQTLGQGPEFLTYFQNEAQLEKSRLLSDRFSAERPKGSFSTLEIQRTEQGDSAMYLCASSLPAYQETQYFGPGTRLLVL.